Listed below are T cell receptor beta chains from one sample, sequenced in a study of blood T cell repertoires in COVID-19. The method was immunoSEQ multiplex PCR; TCRdb's version includes in-frame clones alone and lacks a portion of them. Found here are roughly 140,000 clones, 84% of them singletons; the top ten hold roughly 6.8%. Sequences were obtained from peripheral blood. The receptors here all came from a woman in her fifties or sixties in a cohort sampled during active or convalescent COVID-19. Each CDR3 is given with its conserved first and last residue. Fields, in order: D gene, clone size, V gene, J gene, CDR3 DNA, CDR3 protein. D genes are given only for firm matches. Clone size is stated in some rows and not others, as once, few, many or a class when expanded.

>TRBD1|-|TRBV4-1|TRBJ1-2
TGCGCCAGCAGCCAGGACCGACAGGGGGCGCTTAACTATGGCTACACCTTC
CASSQDRQGALNYGYTF
>-|-|TRBV12-5|TRBJ1-1
TGTGCTAGTGGTTTGTTGGGGAGGATGAACACTGAAGCTTTCTTT
CASGLLGRMNTEAFF
>-|-|TRBV3-1/TRBV3-2|TRBJ1-5
TGTGCCAGCAGCCAATTAAGCAATCAGCCCCAGCATTTT
CASSQLSNQPQHF
>-|once|TRBV6-4|TRBJ1-6
TGTGCCAGCAGTCCACAGGGTGGAGATTCACCCCTCCACTTT
CASSPQGGDSPLHF
>TRBD2|-|TRBV11-2|TRBJ2-3
TGTGCCAGCAGCTTAGTTCGAGCGGGGAAGGATACGCAGTATTTT
CASSLVRAGKDTQYF
>-|-|TRBV6-1|TRBJ2-5
TGTGCCAGCAGTGAAGGCAGCGGGCTGTGGGAGACCCAGTACTTC
CASSEGSGLWETQYF
>TRBD2|-|TRBV4-1|TRBJ2-7
TGCGCCAGCAGCCAGTCGACTAGCGGGGCACTCGAGCAGTACTTC
CASSQSTSGALEQYF
>-|-|TRBV6-4|TRBJ1-5
TGTGCCAGCAGTGACTCTCGCGACAGGAATAGCAATCAGCCCCAGCATTTT
CASSDSRDRNSNQPQHF
>-|few|TRBV14|TRBJ1-6
TGTGCCAGCAGCCAAGAAAGAGGGACTCGCTATAATTCACCCCTCCACTTT
CASSQERGTRYNSPLHF
>-|-|TRBV19|TRBJ1-1
TGTGCCAGCGTAACTCAAGGGGGGGAGCACCTATTT
CASVTQGGEHLF
>-|-|TRBV5-1|TRBJ1-3
TGCGCCAGCAGCTTGTCTCCGAGTGTGAGCTCTGGAAACACCATATATTTT
CASSLSPSVSSGNTIYF
>-|few|TRBV2|TRBJ1-1
TGTGCCAGCAGTGATCATACAGGGAAAGCTTTCTTT
CASSDHTGKAFF
>TRBD2|-|TRBV9|TRBJ2-1
TGTGCCAGCAGCCCCCGCGCGACTAGCGGGAGTAGCTCCTACAATGAGCAGTTCTTC
CASSPRATSGSSSYNEQFF
>TRBD2|once|TRBV18|TRBJ2-1
TGTGCCAGCTCACCAACTAGCGGGGGGAGTAGCTCCTACAATGAGCAGTTCTTC
CASSPTSGGSSSYNEQFF
>-|-|TRBV4-3|TRBJ2-6
TGCGCCAGCAGCCAAGATACTCAGGGGCCTGGGGCCAACGTCCTGACTTTC
CASSQDTQGPGANVLTF
>-|-|TRBV19|TRBJ1-4
TGTGCCAGTAGTCGAAGGCAGGCAGAAGAAAAACTGTTTTTT
CASSRRQAEEKLFF
>-|-|TRBV30|TRBJ2-3
TGTGCCTGGAGTGTACAGGCAGACCATGGGCAGTATTTT
CAWSVQADHGQYF
>-|-|TRBV12-3/TRBV12-4|TRBJ2-7
TGTGCCAGCAGCCCTTCTCTACGTGGGCAGTACTTC
CASSPSLRGQYF
>-|-|TRBV19|TRBJ1-5
TGTGCCAGTAGTATAGAGCTACGGACTGATAGCAATCAGCCCCAGCATTTT
CASSIELRTDSNQPQHF
>-|-|TRBV19|TRBJ2-7
TGTGCCAGTAGTATAGATTCGACAGGTTCCTACGAGCAGTACTTC
CASSIDSTGSYEQYF
>-|-|TRBV27|TRBJ1-2
TGTGCCAGCAGTCGGCCGAACAGGAGTGGCTACACCTTC
CASSRPNRSGYTF
>-|-|TRBV21-1|TRBJ1-5
TGTGCCAGCATCCACTGGGGCAGGGGAGGGCAGCCCCAGCATTTT
CASIHWGRGGQPQHF
>-|-|TRBV2|TRBJ1-2
TGTGCCGGAGCTACGGGACACTCGGATGGCTACACCTTC
CAGATGHSDGYTF